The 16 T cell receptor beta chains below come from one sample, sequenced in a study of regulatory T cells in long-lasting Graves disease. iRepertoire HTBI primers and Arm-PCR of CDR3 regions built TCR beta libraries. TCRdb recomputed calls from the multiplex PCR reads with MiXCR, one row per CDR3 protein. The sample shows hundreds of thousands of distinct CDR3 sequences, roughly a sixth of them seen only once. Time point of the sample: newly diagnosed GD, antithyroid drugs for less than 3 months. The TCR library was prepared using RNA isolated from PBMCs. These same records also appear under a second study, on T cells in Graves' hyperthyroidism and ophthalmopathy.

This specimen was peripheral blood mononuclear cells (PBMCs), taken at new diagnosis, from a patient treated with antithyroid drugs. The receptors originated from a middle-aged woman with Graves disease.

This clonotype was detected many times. The CDR3 DNA reads TGTGCCAGCAGTCTAGGACAGGGGGCTGGTACGCAGTATTTT. This gives the protein CASSLGQGAGTQYF. This sequence joins TRBV6-1 and TRBJ2-3; TRBD1 aligns across 11 bases. V lost 5 bases and J lost 8; bases outside the gene matches: 6. Germline V gene lookup returns CDR1 MNHNS and CDR2 SASEGT. This CDR3 is 14 amino acids long.

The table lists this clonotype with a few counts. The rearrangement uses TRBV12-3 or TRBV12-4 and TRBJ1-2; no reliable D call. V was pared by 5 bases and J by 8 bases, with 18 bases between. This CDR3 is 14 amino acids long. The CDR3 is CASSPLATPWGYTF. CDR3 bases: TGTGCCAGCAGTCCCCTAGCGACACCGTGGGGCTACACCTTC.

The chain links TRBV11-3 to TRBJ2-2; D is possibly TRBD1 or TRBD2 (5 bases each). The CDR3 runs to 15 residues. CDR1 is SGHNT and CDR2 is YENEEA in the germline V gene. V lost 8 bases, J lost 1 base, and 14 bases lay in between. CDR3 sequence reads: CASRGEGVNTGELFF. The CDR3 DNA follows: TGTGCCAGCCGGGGAGAAGGGGTGAACACCGGGGAGCTGTTTTTT.

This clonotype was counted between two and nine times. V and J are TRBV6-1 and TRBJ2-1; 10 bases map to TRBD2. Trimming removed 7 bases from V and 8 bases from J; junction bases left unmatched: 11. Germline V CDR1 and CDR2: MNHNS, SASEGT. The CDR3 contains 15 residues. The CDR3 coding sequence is TGTGCCAGCAAACCCCCGGGACTAGCGTTCGATGAGCAGTTCTTC. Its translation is CASKPPGLAFDEQFF.

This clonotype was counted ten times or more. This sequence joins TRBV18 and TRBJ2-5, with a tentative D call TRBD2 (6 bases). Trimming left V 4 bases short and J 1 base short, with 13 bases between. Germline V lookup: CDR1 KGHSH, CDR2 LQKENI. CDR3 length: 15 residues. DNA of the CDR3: TGTGCCAGCTCACTATTGGCGGGGAGCCAAGAGACCCAGTACTTC. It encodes CASSLLAGSQETQYF. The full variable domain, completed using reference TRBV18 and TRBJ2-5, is NAGVMQNPRHLVRRRGQEARLRCSPMKGHSHVYWYRQLPEEGLKFMVYLQKENIIDESGMPKERFSAEFPKEGPSILRIQQVVRGDSAAYFCASSLLAGSQETQYFGPGTRLLVL.

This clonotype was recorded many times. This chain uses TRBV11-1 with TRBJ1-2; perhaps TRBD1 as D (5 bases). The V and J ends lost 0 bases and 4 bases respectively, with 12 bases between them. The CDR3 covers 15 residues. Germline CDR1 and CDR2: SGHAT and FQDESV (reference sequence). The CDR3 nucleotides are TGTGCCAGCAGCTTAGCGGACACCTTTGGCTATGGCTACACCTTC. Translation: CASSLADTFGYGYTF.

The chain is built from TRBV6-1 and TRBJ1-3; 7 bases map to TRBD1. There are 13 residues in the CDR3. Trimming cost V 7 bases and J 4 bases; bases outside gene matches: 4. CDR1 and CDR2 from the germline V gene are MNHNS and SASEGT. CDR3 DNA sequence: TGTGCCAGCAACAGGGGCGGGGGAAACACCATATATTTT. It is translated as CASNRGGGNTIYF.

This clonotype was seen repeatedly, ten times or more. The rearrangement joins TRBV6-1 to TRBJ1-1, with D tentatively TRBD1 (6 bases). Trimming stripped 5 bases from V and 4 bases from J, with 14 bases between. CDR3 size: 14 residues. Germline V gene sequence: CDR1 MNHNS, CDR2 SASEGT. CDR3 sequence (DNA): TGTGCCAGCAGTCGACCGGGGGCCGCCACTGAAGCTTTCTTT. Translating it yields CASSRPGAATEAFF.

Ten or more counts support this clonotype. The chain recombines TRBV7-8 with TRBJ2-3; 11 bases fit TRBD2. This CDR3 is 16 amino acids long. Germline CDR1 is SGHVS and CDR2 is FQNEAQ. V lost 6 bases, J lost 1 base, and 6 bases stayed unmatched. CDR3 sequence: CASRPTSGGRTDTQYF. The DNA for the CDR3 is TGTGCCAGCAGACCAACTAGCGGGGGACGCACAGATACGCAGTATTTT. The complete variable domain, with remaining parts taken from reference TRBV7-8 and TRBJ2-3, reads GAGVSQSPRYKVAKRGQDVALRCDPISGHVSLFWYQQALGQGPEFLTYFQNEAQLDKSGLPSDRFFAERPEGSVSTLKIQRTQQEDSAVYLCASRPTSGGRTDTQYFGPGTRLTVL.

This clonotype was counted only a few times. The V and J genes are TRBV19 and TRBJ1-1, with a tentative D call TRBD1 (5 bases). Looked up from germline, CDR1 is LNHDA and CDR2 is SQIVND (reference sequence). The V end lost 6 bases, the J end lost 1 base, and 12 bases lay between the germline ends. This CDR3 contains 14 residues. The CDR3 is CASRGGVENTEAFF. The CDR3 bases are TGTGCCAGTAGGGGGGGGGTGGAGAACACTGAAGCTTTCTTT.

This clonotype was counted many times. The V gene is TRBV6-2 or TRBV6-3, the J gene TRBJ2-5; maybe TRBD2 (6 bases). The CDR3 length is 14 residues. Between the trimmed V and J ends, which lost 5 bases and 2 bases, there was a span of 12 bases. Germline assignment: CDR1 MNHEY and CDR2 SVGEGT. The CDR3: CASSRGALQETQYF. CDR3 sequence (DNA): TGTGCCAGCAGTCGCGGGGCCTTACAAGAGACCCAGTACTTC.

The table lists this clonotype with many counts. The CDR3 DNA follows: TGTGCCAGCAGCTCACCCCCCAGGGGCAAAAACATTCAGTACTTC. This gives the protein CASSSPPRGKNIQYF. The rearrangement links TRBV7-9 to TRBJ2-4; perhaps TRBD1 as D (6 bases). Trimming left V 4 bases short and J 3 bases short, with 13 bases between. Germline values: CDR1 SEHNR, CDR2 FQNEAQ (reference sequence). The CDR3 length is 15 residues.

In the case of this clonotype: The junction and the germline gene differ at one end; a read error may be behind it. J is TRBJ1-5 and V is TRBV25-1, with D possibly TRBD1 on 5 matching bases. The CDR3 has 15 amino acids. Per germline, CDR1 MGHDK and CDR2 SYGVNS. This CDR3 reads CAGSESGSSNQPQHF. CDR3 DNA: TGTGCCGGCAGTGAATCAGGGAGTAGCAATCAGCCCCAGCATTTT.

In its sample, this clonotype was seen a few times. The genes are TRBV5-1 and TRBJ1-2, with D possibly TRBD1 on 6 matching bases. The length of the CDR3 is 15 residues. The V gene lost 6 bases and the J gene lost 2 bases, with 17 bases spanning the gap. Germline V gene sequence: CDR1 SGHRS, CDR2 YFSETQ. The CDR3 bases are TGCGCCAGCACAGGGGAGACTCGAGACAACTATGGCTACACCTTC. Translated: CASTGETRDNYGYTF. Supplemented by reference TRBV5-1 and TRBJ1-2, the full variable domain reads KAGVTQTPRYLIKTRGQQVTLSCSPISGHRSVSWYQQTPGQGLQFLFEYFSETQRNKGNFPGRFSGRQFSNSRSEMNVSTLELGDSALYLCASTGETRDNYGYTFGSGTRLTVV.

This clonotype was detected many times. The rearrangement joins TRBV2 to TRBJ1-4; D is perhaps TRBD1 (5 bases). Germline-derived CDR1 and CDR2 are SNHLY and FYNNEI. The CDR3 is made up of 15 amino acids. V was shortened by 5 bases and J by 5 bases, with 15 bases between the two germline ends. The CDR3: CASSRGRGENEKLFF. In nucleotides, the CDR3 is TGTGCCAGCAGTCGTGGACGGGGGGAGAATGAAAAACTGTTTTTT.

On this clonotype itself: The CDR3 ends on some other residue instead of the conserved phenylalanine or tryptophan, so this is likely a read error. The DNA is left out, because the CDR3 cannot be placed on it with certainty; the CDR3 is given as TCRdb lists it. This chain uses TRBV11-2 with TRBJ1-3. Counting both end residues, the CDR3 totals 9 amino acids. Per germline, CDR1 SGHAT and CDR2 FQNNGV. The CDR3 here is CASRLQPMV.